This T cell receptor (beta chain) originates from a study of glioma-infiltrating T cells. Whole-study results and caveats: Gliomas, especially low-grade, showed above-expected tissue-blood divergence; non-neoplastic patients showed below. Patients with low tissue-blood divergence carried a signature set of shared blood CDR3 motifs.

The iRepertoire nested amplicon-rescue multiplex PCR amplified TCR alpha and beta CDR3s from RNA. TCRdb independently ran MiXCR on the multiplex PCR reads; one entry per CDR3 protein. The sample has more than 350,000 distinct CDR3 sequences, 35% to 45% seen once. About this clonotype: The antigen is unknown.

This clonotype was obtained from a human donor with low-grade glioma or glioblastoma, undergoing nonglioma brain surgery, or in good health (not recorded which). Sequencing was carried out using glioma tissue, nonneoplastic brain tissue, or PBMCs (not recorded which).

CDR3 region: CASSQDLGDEQFF. Written as DNA, the CDR3 is TGCGCCAGCAGCCAAGATTTGGGAGATGAGCAGTTCTTC. The chain couples TRBV4-1 to TRBJ2-1; possibly TRBD2 for D (5 bases). Trimming pared 0 bases from V and 8 bases from J, leaving 8 bases between. This CDR3 spans 13 amino acids. The V gene's germline CDR1 is MGHRA and CDR2 YSYEKL.